What follows are 2 T cell receptor beta chains derived from one specimen sequenced in a study of CD8+ T cells in alopecia areata. As for treatment: oral pan-JAK inhibitor, 5-10 mg twice daily. Punch biopsies of lesional scalp, plus peripheral blood, were taken from alopecia areata patients. Isolated RNA was reverse transcribed into cDNA used as the sequencing template. The protocol was immunoSEQ multiplex PCR, while the TCRdb copy is restricted to in-frame clones and leaves out a portion. The top ten clones hold less than 15% of a sample with 6,500 to 8,000 clones, 60% to 75% of them seen once. The input for sequencing was skin, taken at week 4, from a patient treated with tofacitinib. The receptors here all came from a human donor with alopecia areata.

This clone was observed a single time. The chain couples TRBV19 to TRBJ2-7, with D possibly being TRBD1 (6 bases). The CDR3 sequence is 14 residues long. Trimming shortened V by 0 bases and J by 3 bases, and 9 bases separated the two germline ends. Germline CDR1 and CDR2: LNHDA and SQIVND (reference sequence). CDR3 amino acids: CASSIDGQSYEQYF. CDR3 coding DNA: TGTGCCAGTAGTATAGATGGACAGAGCTACGAGCAGTACTTC. The full variable domain, with the rest looked up from reference TRBV19 and TRBJ2-7, is DGGITQSPKYLFRKEGQNVTLSCEQNLNHDAMYWYRQDPGQGLRLIYYSQIVNDFQKGDIAEGYSVSREKKESFPLTVTSAQKNPTAFYLCASSIDGQSYEQYFGPGTRLTVT.

This clone has more than one count but fewer than ten. The chain carries TRBV5-4 and TRBJ2-3, with 9 bases matching TRBD2. CDR1 is SGHNT and CDR2 is YYREEE in the germline V gene (reference sequence). V lost 4 bases and J lost 5; bases outside the gene matches: 11. The CDR3 is 16 residues long. The CDR3 spells CASSRRSGRERDTQYF. The CDR3 DNA reads TGTGCCAGCAGCCGGCGTAGCGGGAGAGAGAGAGATACGCAGTATTTT. Filled out from reference TRBV5-4 and TRBJ2-3, the complete variable domain reads ETGVTQSPTHLIKTRGQQVTLRCSSQSGHNTVSWYQQALGQGPQFIFQYYREEENGRGNFPPRFSGLQFPNYSSELNVNALELDDSALYLCASSRRSGRERDTQYFGPGTRLTVL.